The clone carrying this T cell receptor beta chain is classed as medium-sized by frequency. Its cognate antigen is unknown. The read finishes 3 residues shy of the CDR3 end, and the germline J gene is used to complete it. Germline V CDR1 and CDR2: MDHEN, SYDVKM. This CDR3 contains 15 residues. The ends were cut back, 5 bases at V and 5 bases at J, with 15 bases in the middle. Assay used: immunoSEQ multiplex PCR; TCRdb lists only in-frame clones, some missing. Its table records roughly 1,100 clones. The sample is drawn from a study of Tregs in tolerant kidney transplant recipients. The nonmyeloablative bone marrow transplants came from related graft donors, with transient mixed chimerism. Unstimulated Tregs (CD4+CD25+CD127-) and CD4+CD25- non-Tregs were sorted from PBMCs. Notes on the study in general: Expanding Tregs on activated donor B cells appeared to best identify donor-specific TCRbeta clones. Findings come from small patient numbers and require larger validation. In tolerant patients, donor-specific Tregs outgrew total Tregs, suggesting antigen-driven expansion.

V is TRBV28 and J is TRBJ1-4; the D gene is possibly TRBD1 (5 bases). The specimen was CD4+ T cells from blood (PBMCs), collected approximately 15 months after the transplant. This receptor was taken from a human patient who received a combined kidney and bone marrow transplant. Some T cells may arise from the graft donor. The CDR3 region is CASSPGHSPNEKLFF. The sequenced CDR3 bases are TGTGCCAGCAGTCCCGGACATAGCCCGAATGAAAAA.